The rows below give T cell receptor beta chains drawn from one sample of a study of T cell changes during pregnancy in multiple sclerosis. This table comes from immunoSEQ multiplex PCR, and its TCRdb copy is limited to in-frame clones, with some not included. The sample carries about 61,000 clones, 75% to 90% recorded once. Here the sequenced sample was peripheral blood, taken in the first trimester of pregnancy. These receptors came from a female donor in good health, enrolled as a control in a pregnancy study. The CDR3 runs from the conserved cysteine through the conserved F or W.

v_gene: TRBV10-3
CDR3aa: CAIAGTGGRNQPQHF

v_gene: TRBV4-3
CDR3aa: CASSQSQINYGYTF

v_gene: TRBV9
CDR3aa: CASSVGVGGGALEQFF

v_gene: TRBV7-9
CDR3aa: CASSPRGTGLEEKLFF

v_gene: TRBV18
CDR3aa: CASSPEQTAHEQYF

v_gene: TRBV7-2
CDR3aa: CASSLGLARREQYF

v_gene: TRBV7-2
CDR3aa: CASSLQFGQGSTEAFF

v_gene: TRBV7-9
CDR3aa: CASSLAQADTQYF

v_gene: TRBV19
CDR3aa: CASSDQPGLAGLPYEQYF

v_gene: TRBV30
CDR3aa: CAWKWDRVSYEQYF

v_gene: TRBV6-5
CDR3aa: CASKFVARGYGYTF

v_gene: TRBV29-1
CDR3aa: CSVWDSRNYGYTF

v_gene: TRBV5-4
CDR3aa: CASSLAGGAYEQYF

v_gene: TRBV10-2
CDR3aa: CASSLTGTYEQYF

v_gene: TRBV27
CDR3aa: CASSSKDRGYGYTF

v_gene: TRBV7-2
CDR3aa: CASSWSPGDTEAFF

v_gene: TRBV4-3
CDR3aa: CASSPILAGIYEQYF

v_gene: TRBV14
CDR3aa: CASRAGGRYTEAFF

v_gene: TRBV7-3
CDR3aa: CASSVSSWKRGANVLTF

v_gene: TRBV19
CDR3aa: CASSMGAGNAYNEQFF

v_gene: TRBV5-1
CDR3aa: CASRSQGSETEAFF

v_gene: TRBV6-5
CDR3aa: CASRGQGAFNSPLHF

v_gene: TRBV4-3
CDR3aa: CASSPRTPVLLNYGYTF

v_gene: TRBV19
CDR3aa: CASSIWGDLSNQPQHF

v_gene: TRBV6-1
CDR3aa: CASSEATGGGETQYF